This T cell receptor beta chain was identified in a study of blood T cell repertoires in COVID-19. Study overall: Acute and convalescent COVID-19 specimens originated in the United States, Italy and Spain. The cDNA or gDNA used as material had been derived from T cells, B-cell-depleted T cells, or PBMCs.

The CDR3 length is 14 residues. After removal of 5 bases from V and 6 bases from J, the junction contained 7 bases not matched to a gene. In germline, CDR1 is MNHNY, CDR2 SVGAGI (reference sequence). Original handling: By means of reference gene primer amplification, nucleated cell counts were estimated. Libraries were prepared by immunoSEQ multiplex PCR; TCRdb keeps only in-frame clonotypes and omits some of them. The D gene and trimming were derived from the DNA, and the V and J assignments and clone size from that table. The profile shows over 200,000 clones, about 80% of them singletons. This sequence joins TRBV6-6 and TRBJ1-5; 7 bases map to TRBD1. This clonotype was sampled from a man aged 50 to 59 with active or convalescent COVID-19. The specimen was peripheral blood. The CDR3 sequence is CASSKRQGTQPQHF. Written as DNA, the CDR3 is TGTGCCAGCAGTAAAAGACAGGGAACTCAGCCCCAGCATTTT.